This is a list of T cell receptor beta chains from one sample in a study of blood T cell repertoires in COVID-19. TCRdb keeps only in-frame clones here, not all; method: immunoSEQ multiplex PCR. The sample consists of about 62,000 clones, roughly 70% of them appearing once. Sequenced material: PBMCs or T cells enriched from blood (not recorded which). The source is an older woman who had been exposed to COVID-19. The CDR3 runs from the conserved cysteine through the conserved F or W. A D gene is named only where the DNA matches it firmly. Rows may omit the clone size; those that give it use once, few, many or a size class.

CDR3nt: TGTGCCAGCAGCCTACCCACGACAGGGAATGATGGCTACACCTTC
CDR3aa: CASSLPTTGNDGYTF
j_gene: TRBJ1-2
d_gene: TRBD1
abundance: -
v_gene: TRBV5-4

CDR3nt: TGTGCCAGCAGCTCCGGGACTAGCGGTTCCTACGAGCAGTACTTC
CDR3aa: CASSSGTSGSYEQYF
j_gene: TRBJ2-7
d_gene: TRBD2
abundance: -
v_gene: TRBV9

CDR3nt: TGTGCCAGCAGTTTCAGGGGAATCTATGGCTACACCTTC
CDR3aa: CASSFRGIYGYTF
j_gene: TRBJ1-2
d_gene: -
abundance: -
v_gene: TRBV28

CDR3nt: TGCGCCAGCAGCCCCACAGGGGGAGAGACCCAGTACTTC
CDR3aa: CASSPTGGETQYF
j_gene: TRBJ2-5
d_gene: TRBD1
abundance: few
v_gene: TRBV4-1

CDR3nt: TGTGCCAGCAACCGGGGGGTTACGGGGGAGCAGTACTTC
CDR3aa: CASNRGVTGEQYF
j_gene: TRBJ2-7
d_gene: TRBD2
abundance: -
v_gene: TRBV28

CDR3nt: TGTGCCAGCAGCCCCAAATTAAAGCGTCCAAATCGAAACACCATATATTTT
CDR3aa: CASSPKLKRPNRNTIYF
j_gene: TRBJ1-3
d_gene: -
abundance: many
v_gene: TRBV5-6

CDR3nt: TGTGCCAGCTCACCGAGCACAGGGGCAGAGACCCAGTACTTC
CDR3aa: CASSPSTGAETQYF
j_gene: TRBJ2-5
d_gene: TRBD1
abundance: few
v_gene: TRBV18

CDR3nt: TGTGCCATCAGCCCTCCCGGAGTGTATGGCTACACCTTC
CDR3aa: CAISPPGVYGYTF
j_gene: TRBJ1-2
d_gene: -
abundance: -
v_gene: TRBV10-3

CDR3nt: TGTGCCAGCAGTCTTAGGGGTATGGGGTTTTACACCTTC
CDR3aa: CASSLRGMGFYTF
j_gene: TRBJ1-2
d_gene: -
abundance: -
v_gene: TRBV27

CDR3nt: TGTGCCAGCAGCCCCGACAGGAACTCTGGAAACACCATATATTTT
CDR3aa: CASSPDRNSGNTIYF
j_gene: TRBJ1-3
d_gene: -
abundance: once
v_gene: TRBV7-6

CDR3nt: TGCGCCAGCAGAGGGCAGGGGCCAGCTGAGCAGTACTTC
CDR3aa: CASRGQGPAEQYF
j_gene: TRBJ2-7
d_gene: -
abundance: -
v_gene: TRBV10-2

CDR3nt: TGCGCCAGCAGCGCGACTAGCGGGGTCAAAAACATTCAGTACTTC
CDR3aa: CASSATSGVKNIQYF
j_gene: TRBJ2-4
d_gene: TRBD2
abundance: once
v_gene: TRBV4-1

CDR3nt: TGCAGCGTTGCTAGCCTAAATGAGCAGTTCTTC
CDR3aa: CSVASLNEQFF
j_gene: TRBJ2-1
d_gene: -
abundance: -
v_gene: TRBV29-1

CDR3nt: TGTGCCAGCAACCCGACCCTGCGCGGGAAGAACACCGGGGAGCTGTTTTTT
CDR3aa: CASNPTLRGKNTGELFF
j_gene: TRBJ2-2
d_gene: -
abundance: many
v_gene: TRBV28

CDR3nt: TGTGCCAGCAGCTCGCAGGGGGTCCAAGAGACCCAGTACTTC
CDR3aa: CASSSQGVQETQYF
j_gene: TRBJ2-5
d_gene: TRBD1
abundance: few
v_gene: TRBV5-4

CDR3nt: TGTGCCAGCAGCGTAGCCGGGACAGCAGAGACCCAGTACTTC
CDR3aa: CASSVAGTAETQYF
j_gene: TRBJ2-5
d_gene: TRBD1
abundance: -
v_gene: TRBV9

CDR3nt: TGTGCCAGCAGTACAGGGACTGGAAACACCATATATTTT
CDR3aa: CASSTGTGNTIYF
j_gene: TRBJ1-3
d_gene: -
abundance: -
v_gene: TRBV28

CDR3nt: TGTGCCAGCAGTACCGGGACAGAAGGAAATGAGCAGTTCTTC
CDR3aa: CASSTGTEGNEQFF
j_gene: TRBJ2-1
d_gene: TRBD1
abundance: -
v_gene: TRBV6-2/TRBV6-3

CDR3nt: TGTGCCAGCAGTATCACGTCGACGGGGAACACTGAAGCTTTCTTT
CDR3aa: CASSITSTGNTEAFF
j_gene: TRBJ1-1
d_gene: -
abundance: -
v_gene: TRBV28

CDR3nt: TGTGCCAGCAGTGAAGCCCAGGGCGCAGGAAACACCATATATTTT
CDR3aa: CASSEAQGAGNTIYF
j_gene: TRBJ1-3
d_gene: -
abundance: -
v_gene: TRBV2

CDR3nt: TGTGCCAGCAGTTTAACAGATAATTCACCCCTCCACTTT
CDR3aa: CASSLTDNSPLHF
j_gene: TRBJ1-6
d_gene: -
abundance: few
v_gene: TRBV12-3/TRBV12-4

CDR3nt: TGTGCCAGCAGCCTCGAGGGGGTTTTGGCACCCCTCCACTTT
CDR3aa: CASSLEGVLAPLHF
j_gene: TRBJ1-6
d_gene: -
abundance: -
v_gene: TRBV6-5

CDR3nt: TGTGCCAGTAACCGGGGGGCAGTGAATTCACCCCTCCACTTT
CDR3aa: CASNRGAVNSPLHF
j_gene: TRBJ1-6
d_gene: -
abundance: few
v_gene: TRBV19